Each of the 8 T cell receptor beta chains below was sequenced from the same sample in a study of T cell responses to AZD1222 COVID-19 vaccine. The assay was immunoSEQ multiplex PCR, and TCRdb's table has in-frame clones only and misses some. The repertoire holds around 91,000 clones, approximately 90% seen once, with 6.5% to 10% in the top ten. Sequenced material: peripheral blood, taken 28 days after the second AZD1222 dose. The receptors were sampled from an adult who received the AZD1222 COVID-19 vaccine.

The chain carries TRBV28 and TRBJ2-5; 7 bases line up with TRBD1. Germline-derived CDR1 and CDR2 are MDHEN and SYDVKM. The CDR3 runs 15 residues. Trimming removed 2 bases from V and 7 bases from J; junction bases left unmatched: 10. The CDR3 DNA reads as TGTGCCAGCAGTTTAGGTCAGGGGGTCAGCAGGACCCAGTACTTC. Its protein is CASSLGQGVSRTQYF.

This clone has just one count. This CDR3 reads CASSLSPGQGLDTQYF. CDR3 in DNA: TGTGCCAGCAGTTTATCCCCGGGACAGGGTCTAGATACGCAGTATTTT. The chain is built from TRBV6-5 and TRBJ2-3; TRBD1 aligns across 9 bases. V shed 4 bases, J shed 5 bases, and the junction held 10 bases outside the gene matches. CDR3 length: 16 amino acids. Germline V gene lookup returns CDR1 MNHEY and CDR2 SVGAGI.

The V call is TRBV7-9, the J call TRBJ2-1; tentative D call: TRBD2 (5 bases). The CDR3 length is 16 residues. The V and J ends lost 6 bases and 7 bases respectively, with 22 bases between them. From germline, CDR1 is SEHNR and CDR2 FQNEAQ (reference sequence). CDR3 in DNA: TGTGCCAGCAGTCCCCGTCTGGGATACCCGGGGAATGAGCAGTTCTTC. Its protein is CASSPRLGYPGNEQFF.

The chain is built from TRBV7-2 and TRBJ2-1; tentative D call: TRBD1 (7 bases). Per germline, CDR1 SGHTA and CDR2 FQGNSA. V lost 4 bases to trimming and J lost 3 bases, with 25 bases between them. The CDR3 runs to 19 residues. CDR3 DNA sequence: TGTGCCAGCAGCTCCCAGGGGGGCTCCCTTGAGAGGGTCTACAATGAGCAGTTCTTC. This translates into CASSSQGGSLERVYNEQFF. Supplemented by reference TRBV7-2 and TRBJ2-1, the full variable domain reads GAGVSQSPSNKVTEKGKDVELRCDPISGHTALYWYRQSLGQGLEFLIYFQGNSAPDKSGLPSDRFSAERTGGSVSTLTIQRTQQEDSAVYLCASSSQGGSLERVYNEQFFGPGTRLTVL.

The J gene is TRBJ2-7, the V gene TRBV5-1, with TRBD2 identical over 11 bases. Germline CDR1 and CDR2: SGHRS and YFSETQ. V dropped 3 bases and J dropped 5; count of bases not matched to a gene: 4. The CDR3 has 14 amino acids. CDR3 sequence reads: CASSSTSGSHEQYF. DNA for the CDR3: TGCGCCAGCAGCTCTACTAGCGGGAGTCACGAGCAGTACTTC.

This clone appeared once. CDR3 in amino acids: CASSLETVYSNQPQHF. CDR3 DNA: TGTGCCAGCAGCTTAGAGACAGTTTATAGCAATCAGCCCCAGCATTTT. The chain recombines TRBV7-2 with TRBJ1-5; the D gene is possibly TRBD1 (5 bases). CDR1 is SGHTA and CDR2 is FQGNSA in the germline V gene. The CDR3 is 16 amino acids. V was clipped by 1 base and J by 0 bases, with 10 bases between them. Full variable domain (remainder filled in from reference TRBV7-2 and TRBJ1-5): GAGVSQSPSNKVTEKGKDVELRCDPISGHTALYWYRQSLGQGLEFLIYFQGNSAPDKSGLPSDRFSAERTGGSVSTLTIQRTQQEDSAVYLCASSLETVYSNQPQHFGDGTRLSIL.

The chain recombines TRBV7-2 with TRBJ2-7; 9 nucleotides agree with TRBD1. Germline V gene lookup returns CDR1 SGHTA and CDR2 FQGNSA. The CDR3 is 15 amino acids. V lost 4 bases to trimming and J lost 2 bases; unmatched junction nucleotides: 6. The CDR3 DNA sequence: TGTGCCAGCAGCTACTCCGGGACAGGGACCTACGAGCAGTACTTC. It codes for CASSYSGTGTYEQYF. The variable domain in full, with the rest retrieved from reference TRBV7-2 and TRBJ2-7, is GAGVSQSPSNKVTEKGKDVELRCDPISGHTALYWYRQSLGQGLEFLIYFQGNSAPDKSGLPSDRFSAERTGGSVSTLTIQRTQQEDSAVYLCASSYSGTGTYEQYFGPGTRLTVT.

CDR3 nucleotides: TGTGCCAGCTCACCACTCCGGGACACGGAAAAACTGTTTTTT. Translation gives CASSPLRDTEKLFF. The chain links TRBV18 to TRBJ1-4; a weak D match, TRBD1 (6 bases). Germline-derived CDR1 and CDR2 are KGHSH and LQKENI. The V end lost 1 base, the J end lost 8 bases, and 11 bases lay between the germline ends. The CDR3 is 14 amino acids.